Following are 5 T cell receptor beta chains from one sample sequenced in a study of blood T cell repertoires in COVID-19. The assay was immunoSEQ multiplex PCR, and TCRdb's table has in-frame clones only and misses some. Of around 200,000 clones listed, less than 85% were seen once; the top ten hold roughly 13%. Sequencing input: peripheral blood. The source of these receptors is a man between 45 and 60 years old who had recovered from COVID-19.

CDR3 nucleotides: TGTGCCAGCAGCGTAGAGGCGGGGAAATCCTACAATGAGCAGTTCTTC. This sequence encodes CASSVEAGKSYNEQFF. The genes are TRBV9 and TRBJ2-1; D perhaps matches TRBD2 (6 bases). Looked up from germline, CDR1 is SGDLS and CDR2 is YYNGEE. The CDR3 totals 16 residues. The V end lost 0 bases, the J end lost 1 base, and 11 bases lay between the germline ends.

This clone has a single count. J is TRBJ2-5 and V is TRBV7-9; D unresolved. The CDR3 spans 15 residues. Germline V gene data show CDR1 as SEHNR and CDR2 as FQNEAQ (reference sequence). Trimming took off 1 base at V and 2 bases at J, with 11 bases between the two ends. CDR3 sequence: CASSLGGSSQETQYF. In DNA, the CDR3 is TGTGCCAGCAGCTTAGGCGGCAGCTCGCAAGAGACCCAGTACTTC.

This clone was detected only once. The chain's CDR3 is CASSPGQGINTIYF. In DNA, the CDR3 is TGTGCCAGCAGCCCAGGACAAGGAATAAACACCATATATTTT. The J gene is TRBJ1-3, the V gene TRBV11-2; D possibly corresponds to TRBD1 (5 bases). Trimming took off 5 bases at V and 6 bases at J, with 14 bases between the two ends. In germline, CDR1 is SGHAT, CDR2 FQNNGV. The CDR3 runs to 14 residues.

V and J are TRBV5-4 and TRBJ2-7; the match to TRBD2 covers 8 bases. CDR1 and CDR2 (germline): SGHNT, YYREEE (reference sequence). J gave up 4 bases and V 4 bases, and 13 bases lay outside the gene matches. This CDR3 comprises 16 residues. CDR3 DNA: TGTGCCAGCAGCAACCCAGCGGGAGCGGTCCTTTACGAGCAGTACTTC. This gives the protein CASSNPAGAVLYEQYF. Variable domain in full (rest from reference TRBV5-4 and TRBJ2-7): ETGVTQSPTHLIKTRGQQVTLRCSSQSGHNTVSWYQQALGQGPQFIFQYYREEENGRGNFPPRFSGLQFPNYSSELNVNALELDDSALYLCASSNPAGAVLYEQYFGPGTRLTVT.

V and J are TRBV18 and TRBJ2-7, with D possibly being TRBD1 (5 bases). With 3 bases removed from V and 5 bases from J, the gap between germline ends came to 11 bases. The length of the CDR3 is 13 residues. The germline V gene encodes CDR1 KGHSH and CDR2 LQKENI. The CDR3 loop reads CASSPQGYNEQYF. The CDR3 region has the DNA TGTGCCAGCTCACCGCAGGGCTACAACGAGCAGTACTTC.